Listed here is a single TCR beta chain. Antigen: not known. An end of the junction does not agree with germline; a read error may underlie this. No cell sorting was done before RNA was extracted from the tissue. This sample stems from a study of tumor and adjacent non-tumor tissue in lung cancer. Across the study: The cohort had 12 adenocarcinoma, 2 squamous cell and 1 small cell patients.

Whole-study results and caveats: Tumor TCR diversity, when higher, was linked to shorter survival.

Germline V CDR1 and CDR2: LGHNA, YSLEER. The CDR3 is made up of 15 amino acids. The library came from three nested PCR rounds adapted from ARM-PCR protocols. TCRdb ran MiXCR on the multiplex PCR reads and lists one entry per CDR3 protein. The profile shows 91,000 or so distinct CDR3 sequences, around 71% of them singletons. This receptor was obtained from a man in his sixties with non-small cell lung cancer. The specimen was lung tumor tissue. This rearrangement joins TRBV4-3 to TRBJ2-1; the D gene is possibly TRBD1 (5 bases). The CDR3 region has the DNA TGCACCAGCAGCCAAGGACATGCCGGTTCCAATGAGCAGTTCTTC. Amino acid sequence: CTSSQGHAGSNEQFF.